The present T cell receptor (beta chain) was sequenced within a study of blood T cell repertoires in COVID-19. The method was immunoSEQ multiplex PCR; TCRdb's version includes in-frame clones alone and lacks a portion of them. Altogether about 43,000 clones are present, roughly 90% being singletons, with the ten largest covering around 9.6%. With 5 bases clipped from V and 4 bases from J, the junction kept 4 bases outside the gene matches. This CDR3 comprises 13 residues. This TCR came from a woman aged 80 or older with active COVID-19. Sequenced material: peripheral blood. V gene TRBV12-3 or TRBV12-4 combines with J gene TRBJ1-2; 7 bases are a match to TRBD1. The CDR3 DNA is TGTGCCAGCAGTAGACAGGGACGCTATGGCTACACCTTC. It translates to CASSRQGRYGYTF.